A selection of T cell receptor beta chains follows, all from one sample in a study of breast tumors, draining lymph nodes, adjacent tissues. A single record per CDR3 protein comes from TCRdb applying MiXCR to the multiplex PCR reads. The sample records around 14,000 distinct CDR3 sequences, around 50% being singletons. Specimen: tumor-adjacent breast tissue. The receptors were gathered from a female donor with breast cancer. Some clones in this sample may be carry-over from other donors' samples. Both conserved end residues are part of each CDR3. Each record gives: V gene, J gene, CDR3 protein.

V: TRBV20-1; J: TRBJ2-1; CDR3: CSAPGLADNEQFF
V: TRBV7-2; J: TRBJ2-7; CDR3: CASSLAGGRREQYF
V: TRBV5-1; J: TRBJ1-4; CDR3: CASSFGGADEKLFF
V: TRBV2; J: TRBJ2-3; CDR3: CASSYPGARDTDTQYF
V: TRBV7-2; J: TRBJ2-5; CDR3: CASSLRGGSFDAQYF
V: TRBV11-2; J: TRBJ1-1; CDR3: CASRQTPGGAEAFF
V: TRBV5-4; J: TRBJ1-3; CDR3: CASSIRTEGNTIYF
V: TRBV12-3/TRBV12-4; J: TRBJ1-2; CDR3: CASSLEDRPPNYGYTF
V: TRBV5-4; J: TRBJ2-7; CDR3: CATSSRTGSYEQYF
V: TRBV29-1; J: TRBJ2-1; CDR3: CSAPGLGDNEQFF
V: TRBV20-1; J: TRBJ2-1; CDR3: CSAHLARSYNEQFF
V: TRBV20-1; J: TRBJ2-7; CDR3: CSAILADNPSEQYF
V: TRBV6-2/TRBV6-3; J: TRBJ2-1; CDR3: CASGDRGYNEQFF
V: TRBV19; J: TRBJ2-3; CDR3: CASRNLQGADTQYF
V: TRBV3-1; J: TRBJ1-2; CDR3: CAGSQASSGGYTF